This T cell receptor beta chain was recorded in a study of blood T cell repertoires in COVID-19. This clone was observed a few times. Using immunoSEQ multiplex PCR, the repertoire was profiled, and TCRdb retains in-frame clones only, with some absent. The table includes 400,000 or so clones, more than 80% detected once. The receptor comes from a man in his thirties or forties who had recovered from COVID-19. The sequenced sample was PBMCs or T cells enriched from blood (not recorded which).

The CDR3 DNA follows: TGTGCCACCAGTGATTTGCGACAGGGAGGATACAATGAGCAGTTCTTC. Its translation is CATSDLRQGGYNEQFF. V is TRBV24-1 and J is TRBJ2-1, with D possibly TRBD1 on 7 matching bases. Germline V gene data show CDR1 as KGHDR and CDR2 as SFDVKD. V was clipped by 0 bases and J by 4 bases, with 12 bases between them. This CDR3 has 16 residues.